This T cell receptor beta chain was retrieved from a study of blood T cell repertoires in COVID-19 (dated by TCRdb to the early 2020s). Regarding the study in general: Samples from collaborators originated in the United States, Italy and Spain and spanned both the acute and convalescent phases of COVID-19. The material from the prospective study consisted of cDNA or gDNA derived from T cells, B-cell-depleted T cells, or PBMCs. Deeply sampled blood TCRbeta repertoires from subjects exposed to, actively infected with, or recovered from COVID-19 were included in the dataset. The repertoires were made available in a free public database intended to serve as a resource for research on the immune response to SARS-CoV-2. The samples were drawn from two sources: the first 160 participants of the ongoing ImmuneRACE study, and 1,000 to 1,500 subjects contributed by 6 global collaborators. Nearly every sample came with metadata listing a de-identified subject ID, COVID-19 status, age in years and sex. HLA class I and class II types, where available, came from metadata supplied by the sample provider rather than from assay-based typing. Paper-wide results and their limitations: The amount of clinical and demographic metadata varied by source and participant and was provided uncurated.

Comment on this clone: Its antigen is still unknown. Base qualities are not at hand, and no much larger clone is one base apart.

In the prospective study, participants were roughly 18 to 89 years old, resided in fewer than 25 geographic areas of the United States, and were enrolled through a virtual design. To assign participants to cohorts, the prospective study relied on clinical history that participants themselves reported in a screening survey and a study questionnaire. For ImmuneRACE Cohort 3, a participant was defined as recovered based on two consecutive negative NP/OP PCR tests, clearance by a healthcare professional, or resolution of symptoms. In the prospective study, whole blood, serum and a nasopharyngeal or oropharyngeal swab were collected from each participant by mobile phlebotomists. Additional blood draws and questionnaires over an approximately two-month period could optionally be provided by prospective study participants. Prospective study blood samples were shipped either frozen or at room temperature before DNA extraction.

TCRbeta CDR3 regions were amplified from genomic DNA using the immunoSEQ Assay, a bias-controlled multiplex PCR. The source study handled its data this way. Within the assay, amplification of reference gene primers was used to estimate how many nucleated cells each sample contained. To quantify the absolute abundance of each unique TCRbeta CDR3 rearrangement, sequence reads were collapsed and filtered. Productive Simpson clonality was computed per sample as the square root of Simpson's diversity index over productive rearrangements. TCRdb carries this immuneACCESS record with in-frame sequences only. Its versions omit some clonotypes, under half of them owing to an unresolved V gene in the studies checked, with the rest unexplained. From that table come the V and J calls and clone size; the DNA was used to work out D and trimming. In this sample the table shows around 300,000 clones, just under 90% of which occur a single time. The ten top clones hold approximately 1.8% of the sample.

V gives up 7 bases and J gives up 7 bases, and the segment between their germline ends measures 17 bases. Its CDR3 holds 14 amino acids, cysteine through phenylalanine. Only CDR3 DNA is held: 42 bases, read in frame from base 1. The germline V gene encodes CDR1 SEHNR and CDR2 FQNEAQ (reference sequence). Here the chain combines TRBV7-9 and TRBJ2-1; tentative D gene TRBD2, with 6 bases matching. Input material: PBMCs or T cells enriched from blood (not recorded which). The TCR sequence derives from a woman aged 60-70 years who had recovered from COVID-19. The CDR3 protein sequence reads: CASKLDYSGNEQFF. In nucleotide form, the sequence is TGTGCCAGCAAATTGGACTATTCCGGGAATGAGCAGTTCTTC.